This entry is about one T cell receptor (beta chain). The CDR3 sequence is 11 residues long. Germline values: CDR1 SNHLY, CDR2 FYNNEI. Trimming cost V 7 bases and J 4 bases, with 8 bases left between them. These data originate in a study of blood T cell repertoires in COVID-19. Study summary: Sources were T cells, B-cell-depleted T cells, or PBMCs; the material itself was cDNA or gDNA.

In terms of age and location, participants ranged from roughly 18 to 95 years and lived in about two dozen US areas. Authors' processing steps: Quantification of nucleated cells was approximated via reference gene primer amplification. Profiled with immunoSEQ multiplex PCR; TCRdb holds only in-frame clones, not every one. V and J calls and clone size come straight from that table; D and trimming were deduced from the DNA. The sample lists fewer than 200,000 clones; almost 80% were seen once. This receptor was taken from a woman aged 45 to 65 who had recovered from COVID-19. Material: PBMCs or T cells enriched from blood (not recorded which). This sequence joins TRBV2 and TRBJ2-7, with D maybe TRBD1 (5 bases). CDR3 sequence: CASNDRYEQYF. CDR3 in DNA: TGTGCCAGCAACGACAGATACGAGCAGTACTTC.